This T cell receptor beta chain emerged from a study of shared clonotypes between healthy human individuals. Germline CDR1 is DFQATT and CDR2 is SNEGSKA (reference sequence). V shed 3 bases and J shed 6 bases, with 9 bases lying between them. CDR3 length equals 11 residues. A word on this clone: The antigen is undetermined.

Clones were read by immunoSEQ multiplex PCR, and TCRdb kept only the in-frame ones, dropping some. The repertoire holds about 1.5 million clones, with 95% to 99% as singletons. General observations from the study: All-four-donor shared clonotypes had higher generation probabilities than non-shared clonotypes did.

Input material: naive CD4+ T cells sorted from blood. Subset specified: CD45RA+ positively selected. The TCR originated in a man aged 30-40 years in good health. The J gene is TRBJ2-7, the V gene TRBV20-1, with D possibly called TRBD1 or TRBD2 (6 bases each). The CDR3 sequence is CSASPGAEQYF. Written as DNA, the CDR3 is TGCAGTGCTAGTCCGGGGGCCGAGCAGTACTTC.